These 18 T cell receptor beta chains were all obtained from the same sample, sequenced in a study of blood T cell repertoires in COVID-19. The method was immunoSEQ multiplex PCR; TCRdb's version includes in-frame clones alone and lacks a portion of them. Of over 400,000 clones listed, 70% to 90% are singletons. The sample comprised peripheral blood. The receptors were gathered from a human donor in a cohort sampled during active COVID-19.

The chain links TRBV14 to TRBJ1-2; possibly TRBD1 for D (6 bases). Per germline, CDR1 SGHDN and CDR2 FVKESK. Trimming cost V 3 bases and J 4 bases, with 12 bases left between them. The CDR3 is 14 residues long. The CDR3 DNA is TGTGCCAGCAGCCAGGGGGCCCTTAGCTATGGCTACACCTTC. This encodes CASSQGALSYGYTF. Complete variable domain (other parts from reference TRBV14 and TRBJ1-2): EAGVTQFPSHSVIEKGQTVTLRCDPISGHDNLYWYRRVMGKEIKFLLHFVKESKQDESGMPNNRFLAERTGGTYSTLKVQPAELEDSGVYFCASSQGALSYGYTFGSGTRLTVV.

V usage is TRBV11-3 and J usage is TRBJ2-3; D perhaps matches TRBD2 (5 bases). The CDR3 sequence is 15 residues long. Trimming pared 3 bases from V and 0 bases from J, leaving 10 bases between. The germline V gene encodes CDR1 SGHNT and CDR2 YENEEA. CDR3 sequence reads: CASSLASTSTDTQYF. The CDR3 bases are TGTGCCAGCAGCTTGGCTAGCACAAGCACAGATACGCAGTATTTT.

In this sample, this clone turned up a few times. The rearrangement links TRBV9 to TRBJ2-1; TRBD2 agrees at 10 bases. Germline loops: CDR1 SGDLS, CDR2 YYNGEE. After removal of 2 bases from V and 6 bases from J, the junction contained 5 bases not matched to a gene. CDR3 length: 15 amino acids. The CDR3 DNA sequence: TGTGCCAGCAGCGTTGCTAGCGGGAGTGTCAATGAGCAGTTCTTC. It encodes CASSVASGSVNEQFF. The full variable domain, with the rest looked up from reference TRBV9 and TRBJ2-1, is DSGVTQTPKHLITATGQRVTLRCSPRSGDLSVYWYQQSLDQGLQFLIQYYNGEERAKGNILERFSAQQFPDLHSELNLSSLELGDSALYFCASSVASGSVNEQFFGPGTRLTVL.

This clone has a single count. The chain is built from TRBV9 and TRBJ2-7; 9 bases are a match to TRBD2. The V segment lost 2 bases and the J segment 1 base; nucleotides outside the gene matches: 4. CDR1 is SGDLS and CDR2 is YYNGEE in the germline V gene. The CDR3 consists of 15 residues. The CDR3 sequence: CASSVSGSASYEQYF. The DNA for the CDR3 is TGTGCCAGCAGCGTTAGCGGGAGCGCATCCTACGAGCAGTACTTC.

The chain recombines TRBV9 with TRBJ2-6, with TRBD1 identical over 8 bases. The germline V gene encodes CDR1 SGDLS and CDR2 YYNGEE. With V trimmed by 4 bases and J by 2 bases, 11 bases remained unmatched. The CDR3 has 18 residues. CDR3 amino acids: CASSPSTGEGAGANVLTF. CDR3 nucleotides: TGTGCCAGCAGCCCCTCGACAGGGGAAGGTGCTGGGGCCAACGTCCTGACTTTC.

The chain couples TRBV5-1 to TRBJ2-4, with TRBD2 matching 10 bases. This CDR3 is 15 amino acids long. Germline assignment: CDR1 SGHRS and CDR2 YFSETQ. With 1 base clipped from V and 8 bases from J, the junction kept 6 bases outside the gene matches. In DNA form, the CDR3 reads TGCGCCAGCAGCTTGCGGCAAGCGGGAGGGCACATTCAGTACTTC. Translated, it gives CASSLRQAGGHIQYF.

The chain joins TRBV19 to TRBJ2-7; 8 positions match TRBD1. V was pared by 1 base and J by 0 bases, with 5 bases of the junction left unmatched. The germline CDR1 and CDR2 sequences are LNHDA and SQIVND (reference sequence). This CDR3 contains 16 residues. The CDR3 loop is CASSIGRQGSSYEQYF. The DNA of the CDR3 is TGTGCCAGTAGTATAGGCAGACAGGGGAGCTCCTACGAGCAGTACTTC.

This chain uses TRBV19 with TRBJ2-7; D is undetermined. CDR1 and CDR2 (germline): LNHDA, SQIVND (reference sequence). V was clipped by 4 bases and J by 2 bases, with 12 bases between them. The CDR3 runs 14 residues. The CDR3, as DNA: TGTGCCAGTAGTAAGGAGTGGATCACCTACGAGCAGTACTTC. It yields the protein CASSKEWITYEQYF.

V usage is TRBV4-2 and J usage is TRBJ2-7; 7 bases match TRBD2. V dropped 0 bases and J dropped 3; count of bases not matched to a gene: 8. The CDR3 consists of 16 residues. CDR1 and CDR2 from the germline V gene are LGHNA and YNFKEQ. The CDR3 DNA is TGTGCCAGCAGCCAAGATACGGGGGAGGGCCTCTACGAGCAGTACTTC. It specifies CASSQDTGEGLYEQYF.

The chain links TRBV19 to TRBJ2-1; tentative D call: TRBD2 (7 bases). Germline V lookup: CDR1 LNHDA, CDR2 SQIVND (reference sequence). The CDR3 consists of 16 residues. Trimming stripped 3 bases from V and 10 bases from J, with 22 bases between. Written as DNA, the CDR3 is TGTGCCAGTAGTATGGGGGCGGGGGAAAGCGGTTGGGAGCAGTTCTTC. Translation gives CASSMGAGESGWEQFF. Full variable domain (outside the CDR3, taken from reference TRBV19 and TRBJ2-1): DGGITQSPKYLFRKEGQNVTLSCEQNLNHDAMYWYRQDPGQGLRLIYYSQIVNDFQKGDIAEGYSVSREKKESFPLTVTSAQKNPTAFYLCASSMGAGESGWEQFFGPGTRLTVL.

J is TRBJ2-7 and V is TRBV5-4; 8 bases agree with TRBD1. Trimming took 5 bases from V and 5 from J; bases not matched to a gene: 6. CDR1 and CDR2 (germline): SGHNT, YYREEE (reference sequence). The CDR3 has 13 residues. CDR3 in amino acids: CASSWTGSNEQYF. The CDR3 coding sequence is TGTGCCAGCAGTTGGACAGGGTCAAACGAGCAGTACTTC.

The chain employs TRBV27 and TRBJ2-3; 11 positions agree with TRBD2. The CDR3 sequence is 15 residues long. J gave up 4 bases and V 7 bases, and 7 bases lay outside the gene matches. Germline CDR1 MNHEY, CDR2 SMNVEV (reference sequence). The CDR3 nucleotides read TGTGCCAGCACCAGAACTAGCGGGAGTGCAGATACGCAGTATTTT. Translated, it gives CASTRTSGSADTQYF.

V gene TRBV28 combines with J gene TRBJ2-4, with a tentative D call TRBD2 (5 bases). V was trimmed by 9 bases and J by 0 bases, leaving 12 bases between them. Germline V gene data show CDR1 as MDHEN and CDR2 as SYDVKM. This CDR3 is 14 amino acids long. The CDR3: CARAGGLAKNIQYF. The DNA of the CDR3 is TGTGCCAGAGCCGGCGGGCTAGCCAAAAACATTCAGTACTTC.

The CDR3 protein is CASSLKGGDVYGYTF. In nucleotides, the CDR3 is TGTGCCAGCAGCTTAAAAGGCGGGGACGTTTATGGCTACACCTTC. V and J are TRBV7-9 and TRBJ1-2; maybe TRBD1 (5 bases). Germline V lookup: CDR1 SEHNR, CDR2 FQNEAQ (reference sequence). Trimming pared 2 bases from V and 5 bases from J, leaving 15 bases between. The CDR3 contains 15 residues.

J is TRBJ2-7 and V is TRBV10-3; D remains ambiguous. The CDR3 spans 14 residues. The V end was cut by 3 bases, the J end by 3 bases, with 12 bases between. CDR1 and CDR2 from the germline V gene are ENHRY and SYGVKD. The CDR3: CAISELLSGYEQYF. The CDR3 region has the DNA TGTGCCATCAGTGAATTACTGTCAGGCTACGAGCAGTACTTC.

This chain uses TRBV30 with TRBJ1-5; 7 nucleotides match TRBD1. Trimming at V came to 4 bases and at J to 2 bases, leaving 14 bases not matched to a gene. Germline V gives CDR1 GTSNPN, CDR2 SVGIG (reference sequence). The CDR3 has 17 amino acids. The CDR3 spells CAWTHSTGYEGNQPQHF. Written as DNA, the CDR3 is TGTGCCTGGACCCACTCGACAGGGTATGAAGGCAATCAGCCCCAGCATTTT.

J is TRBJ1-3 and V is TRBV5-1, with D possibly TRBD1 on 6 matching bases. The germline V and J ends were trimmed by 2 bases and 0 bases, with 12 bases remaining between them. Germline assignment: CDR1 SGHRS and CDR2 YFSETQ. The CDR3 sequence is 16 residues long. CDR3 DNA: TGCGCCAGCAGCTTACCTACAGGGTCCTCTGGAAACACCATATATTTT. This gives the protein CASSLPTGSSGNTIYF.

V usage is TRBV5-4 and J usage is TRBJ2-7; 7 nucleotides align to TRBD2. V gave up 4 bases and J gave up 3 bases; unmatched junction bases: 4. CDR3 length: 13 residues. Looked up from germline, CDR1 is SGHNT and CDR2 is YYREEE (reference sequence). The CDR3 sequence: CASSRGSGYEQYF. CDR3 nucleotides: TGTGCCAGCAGCCGCGGGAGCGGCTACGAGCAGTACTTC.